This passage covers 28 T cell receptor beta chains from one sample sequenced in a study of regulatory T cells in long-lasting Graves disease. Arm-PCR of CDR3 regions with iRepertoire HTBI primers generated TCR beta libraries. From the multiplex PCR reads, TCRdb called clonotypes with MiXCR, one entry per CDR3 protein. The sample has 350,000 to 450,000 distinct CDR3 sequences, about an eighth seen once. Sample time point: newly diagnosed GD, antithyroid drugs for less than 3 months. There was RNA extracted from PBMCs, and the TCR library was made from it. The sample was also reused in another study, on T cells in Graves' hyperthyroidism and ophthalmopathy.

The source material was peripheral blood mononuclear cells (PBMCs), sampled at new diagnosis, from a patient treated with antithyroid drugs. The source is a young woman with Graves disease.

The CDR3 loop is CASSFYSTSSGGELFF. Here the CDR3 DNA reads TGTGCCAGCAGCTTCTATTCGACTAGTTCTGGCGGGGAGCTGTTTTTT. The chain is built from TRBV5-4 and TRBJ2-2, with a weak D call TRBD2 (6 bases). The germline V gene encodes CDR1 SGHNT and CDR2 YYREEE (reference sequence). The CDR3 is made up of 16 amino acids. V lost 2 bases and J lost 7, with 18 bases in between.

This clonotype was seen ten or more times. This chain joins TRBV6-9 and TRBJ1-5; no firm D call. The germline V gene has CDR1 MNHGY and CDR2 SVAAGI. V dropped 4 bases and J dropped 11 bases, with 12 bases sitting between them. The CDR3 spans 12 residues. In DNA form, the CDR3 reads TGTGCCAGCAGTTCCTGGTCTGAGGCCCAGCATTTT. It translates to CASSSWSEAQHF.

This clonotype was counted a few times. The V gene is TRBV12-3 or TRBV12-4, the J gene TRBJ2-1, with 10 bases fitting TRBD2. Losses at the gene ends were 6 bases for V and 9 bases for J; bases not matched to a gene: 26. CDR3 length equals 20 residues. The CDR3 region is CASSRRSSGGAFGSRREQFF. CDR3 sequence (DNA): TGTGCCAGCAGCCGAAGAAGCAGCGGGGGGGCCTTCGGCAGTCGTCGTGAGCAGTTCTTC.

This clonotype was seen ten or more times. CDR3 nucleotides: TGTGCCAGCAGTTTATCGAGGGCTAGCGTTAATGAGCAGTTCTTC. Amino acids: CASSLSRASVNEQFF. The rearrangement links TRBV27 to TRBJ2-1; a possible D gene is TRBD2 (6 bases). Trimming left V 0 bases short and J 7 bases short, with 13 bases between. Germline V gene sequence: CDR1 MNHEY, CDR2 SMNVEV (reference sequence). The length of the CDR3 is 15 residues.

This clonotype was recorded many times. This chain links TRBV20-1 with TRBJ2-3; D is ambiguous. With 5 bases removed from V and 5 bases from J, the gap between germline ends came to 20 bases. The CDR3 totals 15 residues. Germline CDR1 is DFQATT and CDR2 is SNEGSKA (reference sequence). CDR3 residues: CSAPDSQTGLDTQYF. The CDR3 nucleotides are TGCAGTGCTCCCGACTCGCAAACGGGTTTAGATACGCAGTATTTT.

This clonotype was seen at least ten times. The V call is TRBV7-3, the J call TRBJ2-1; D remains ambiguous. Germline V lookup: CDR1 SGHTA, CDR2 FQGTGA. V lost 0 bases, J lost 8 bases, and 8 bases lay in between. This CDR3 comprises 13 residues. The CDR3 DNA sequence: TGTGCCAGCAGCTTAACGGGTTTAGATGAGCAGTTCTTC. As protein: CASSLTGLDEQFF.

This clonotype was counted between two and nine times. One base away lies a much larger clone, so this may be a sequencing read error. The chain has TRBV2 and TRBJ2-2; a weak D match, TRBD2 (5 bases). The CDR3 loop spans 12 amino acids. Germline CDR1 and CDR2: SNHLY and FYNNEI. CDR3: CATRLTTGELLF. DNA of the CDR3: TGTGCCACGAGACTAACCACCGGGGAGCTGCTTTTT.

This clonotype turned up a few times. The rearrangement joins TRBV6-1 to TRBJ2-5, with D tentatively TRBD2 (6 bases). Trimming pared 5 bases from V and 8 bases from J, leaving 15 bases between. Germline V gene lookup returns CDR1 MNHNS and CDR2 SASEGT. The CDR3 has 13 amino acids. This CDR3 reads CASSRASTSTQYF. In DNA form, the CDR3 reads TGTGCCAGCAGTCGGGCCTCTACTAGCACCCAGTACTTC.

The chain recombines TRBV20-1 with TRBJ1-2; D unresolved. This CDR3 has 11 residues. With 0 bases removed from V and 7 bases from J, the gap between germline ends came to 6 bases. Germline V CDR1 and CDR2: DFQATT, SNEGSKA (reference sequence). As DNA, the CDR3 is TGCAGTGCTAGAGACGCATCTGGCTACACCTTC. Its protein is CSARDASGYTF.

This clonotype was seen many times. The rearrangement uses TRBV18 and TRBJ2-1, with D possibly being TRBD1 (6 bases). Per germline, CDR1 KGHSH and CDR2 LQKENI. Trimming cost V 5 bases and J 0 bases, with 11 bases left between them. The CDR3 is 15 amino acids. DNA for the CDR3: TGTGCCAGCTCATCCACAGGGCACTCCTACAATGAGCAGTTCTTC. Residues: CASSSTGHSYNEQFF. Filled out from reference TRBV18 and TRBJ2-1, the complete variable domain reads NAGVMQNPRHLVRRRGQEARLRCSPMKGHSHVYWYRQLPEEGLKFMVYLQKENIIDESGMPKERFSAEFPKEGPSILRIQQVVRGDSAAYFCASSSTGHSYNEQFFGPGTRLTVL.

The chain's CDR3 is CASSLTGGEGTGELFF. CDR3 DNA sequence: TGTGCCAGCAGTCTCACGGGGGGGGAGGGCACCGGGGAGCTGTTTTTT. The rearrangement joins TRBV6-2 or TRBV6-3 to TRBJ2-2, with 8 bases fitting TRBD2. The CDR3 runs to 16 residues. Trimming cost V 5 bases and J 4 bases; bases outside gene matches: 9. CDR1 and CDR2 from the germline V gene are MNHEY and SVGEGT.

This clonotype was picked up one time. This could be a read error, since a much larger clone is one nucleotide away. The chain recombines TRBV13 with TRBJ1-6, with D unclear. The CDR3 runs to 15 residues. Germline V gene sequence: CDR1 PRHDT, CDR2 FYEKMQ (reference sequence). DNA of the CDR3: TGTGCCAGCAGCGGAATGAGCTCCTATAGTTCACCCCTCCACTTT. Translated: CASSGMSSYSSPLHF.

This clonotype came up many times. This chain joins TRBV6-9 and TRBJ1-5; TRBD1 matches 8 bases. Germline CDR1 and CDR2: MNHGY and SVAAGI. V lost 3 bases to trimming and J lost 11 bases; unmatched junction nucleotides: 6. The CDR3 length is 13 residues. DNA of the CDR3: TGTGCCAGCAGTTACTCCACAGGGGGGACCCAGCATTTT. This gives the protein CASSYSTGGTQHF.

There are many counts of this clonotype. The V gene is TRBV10-3, the J gene TRBJ1-2; 9 nucleotides line up with TRBD1. Germline-derived CDR1 and CDR2 are ENHRY and SYGVKD. V dropped 7 bases and J dropped 8; count of bases not matched to a gene: 11. This CDR3 is 14 amino acids long. CDR3 sequence (DNA): TGTGCCATCACCGGGACAGGGCGGACGTGGGGCTACACCTTC. Its protein is CAITGTGRTWGYTF.

The table lists this clonotype with many counts. The CDR3 DNA sequence: TGTGCCAGCAGTTTATATGTCAGGGGCGGGATGAACACTGAAGCTTTCTTT. Its translation: CASSLYVRGGMNTEAFF. This chain connects TRBV27 to TRBJ1-1; D might be TRBD1 (6 bases). CDR3 length equals 17 residues. Germline CDR1 reads MNHEY; CDR2 reads SMNVEV (reference sequence). V lost 1 base to trimming and J lost 0 bases, with 15 bases between them.

Worth noting for this clonotype: Since a much larger clone is just one base distant, this may be a read error. V is TRBV5-1 and J is TRBJ2-3, with 11 bases matching TRBD2. The V and J ends lost 4 bases and 2 bases, in that order; junction bases with no gene match: 9. Germline loops: CDR1 SGHRS, CDR2 YFSETQ. The CDR3 is 17 amino acids. The CDR3 nucleotides are TGCGCCAGCAGCCCGCCCTTACTAGCGGGAGTCACAGATACGCAGTATTTT. Amino acids: CASSPPLLAGVTDTQYF.

This clonotype was counted at least ten times. V and J are TRBV7-9 and TRBJ1-1; TRBD1 is a possible D gene (5 bases). V lost 5 bases, J lost 2 bases, and 9 bases lay in between. Germline CDR1 reads SEHNR; CDR2 reads FQNEAQ (reference sequence). This CDR3 contains 13 residues. The CDR3 sequence: CASSQGINTEAFF. The CDR3 DNA reads as TGTGCCAGCAGCCAGGGAATTAACACTGAAGCTTTCTTT.

The sample holds many counts of this clonotype. This sequence joins TRBV12-3 or TRBV12-4 and TRBJ2-5; D ambiguous. The ends were cut back, 2 bases at V and 5 bases at J, with 12 bases in the middle. This CDR3 is built from 14 residues. CDR3 in DNA: TGTGCCAGCAGTTTAATTCCCAGTGGGGAGACCCAGTACTTC. Translating gives CASSLIPSGETQYF.

This clonotype was seen ten or more times. The rearrangement links TRBV6-2 or TRBV6-3 to TRBJ2-7; 7 bases fit TRBD1. The CDR3 is 13 residues long. Germline assignment: CDR1 MNHEY and CDR2 SVGEGT. Unmatched junction bases numbered 5, after V lost 5 bases and J lost 4 bases. CDR3 bases: TGTGCCAGCAGTGAGGACAGGCCTTACGAGCAGTACGTC. Translated, it gives CASSEDRPYEQYV.

The V and J genes are TRBV28 and TRBJ2-7; a weak D match, TRBD2 (6 bases). V lost 2 bases to trimming and J lost 2 bases, with 13 bases between them. The CDR3 covers 15 residues. Germline CDR1 and CDR2: MDHEN and SYDVKM. The CDR3 DNA reads TGTGCCAGCAGTTTAGTGAGCGGGTGGACCTACGAGCAGTACTTC. Its protein product is CASSLVSGWTYEQYF.

V gene TRBV5-1 combines with J gene TRBJ2-5; no clear D. The CDR3 contains 13 residues. Germline CDR1 and CDR2: SGHRS and YFSETQ. V was cut by 4 bases and J by 7 bases, with 14 bases left in between. Here the CDR3 reads CASSVMTLTTQYF. CDR3 nucleotides: TGCGCCAGCAGCGTAATGACATTAACGACCCAGTACTTC.

This clonotype was picked up many times. This chain joins TRBV20-1 and TRBJ1-1; no clear D. Germline V CDR1 and CDR2: DFQATT, SNEGSKA (reference sequence). CDR3 length: 13 residues. V lost 0 bases and J lost 11, with 16 bases in between. The CDR3 nucleotides are TGCAGTGCTAGAGACCGACAAGGCAGTGACGCTTTCTTT. It is translated as CSARDRQGSDAFF.

This clonotype appeared many times. V is TRBV28 and J is TRBJ2-1; a weak D match, TRBD1 (6 bases). The V gene lost 9 bases and the J gene lost 7 bases, with 19 bases spanning the gap. CDR3 length equals 14 residues. Germline V gene data show CDR1 as MDHEN and CDR2 as SYDVKM. CDR3 sequence (DNA): TGTGCCAGATCTTCAGGGGAACTTAGTAATGAGCAGTTCTTC. Protein product: CARSSGELSNEQFF.

This clonotype has ten or more counts. This rearrangement joins TRBV20-1 to TRBJ2-1; the D is unclear. V lost 2 bases and J 9 bases, leaving 20 bases between the germline ends. CDR1 is DFQATT, CDR2 SNEGSKA, per germline (reference sequence). The CDR3 runs 15 residues. Written as DNA, the CDR3 is TGCAGTGCTAGACTGGTGGGCGGCCAAAGGACTGAGCAGTTCTTC. Its translation is CSARLVGGQRTEQFF.

This clonotype was found many times. The J gene is TRBJ1-1, the V gene TRBV7-2; weak D call: TRBD1 (5 bases). Germline V gene lookup returns CDR1 SGHTA and CDR2 FQGNSA. The germline V and J ends were trimmed by 1 base and 8 bases, with 8 bases remaining between them. CDR3 length: 12 residues. The CDR3 region is CASSLEQVEAFF. In DNA form, the CDR3 reads TGTGCCAGCAGCTTAGAACAGGTCGAAGCTTTCTTT.

As regards this clonotype: Because it lacks the conserved phenylalanine or tryptophan at the end, this CDR3 is likely a read error. The chain uses TRBV7-6 and TRBJ2-7; D is uncertain. The CDR3 is made up of 14 amino acids. V lost 1 base and J lost 6, with 13 bases in between. Germline loops: CDR1 SGHVS, CDR2 FNYEAQ. The CDR3 sequence is CASSLVPIEGEQYL. CDR3 DNA sequence: TGTGCCAGCAGCTTAGTCCCTATTGAAGGCGAGCAGTACCTC.

This clonotype was picked up many times. The chain couples TRBV2 to TRBJ2-5; maybe TRBD2 (6 bases). V was trimmed by 0 bases and J by 2 bases, leaving 10 bases between them. Germline V gene sequence: CDR1 SNHLY, CDR2 FYNNEI. This CDR3 comprises 15 residues. CDR3 protein: CASSEARGVQETQYF. The CDR3 region has the DNA TGTGCCAGCAGTGAAGCGCGCGGGGTTCAAGAGACCCAGTACTTC.

The V call is TRBV6-1, the J call TRBJ1-1; the match to TRBD1 covers 7 bases. Trimming cost V 6 bases and J 7 bases; bases outside gene matches: 11. This CDR3 is 14 amino acids long. Germline V gives CDR1 MNHNS, CDR2 SASEGT. The CDR3, as DNA: TGTGCCAGCAGCGAACAAGGTTGGGACAGTGAAGCTTTCTTT. Protein product: CASSEQGWDSEAFF.